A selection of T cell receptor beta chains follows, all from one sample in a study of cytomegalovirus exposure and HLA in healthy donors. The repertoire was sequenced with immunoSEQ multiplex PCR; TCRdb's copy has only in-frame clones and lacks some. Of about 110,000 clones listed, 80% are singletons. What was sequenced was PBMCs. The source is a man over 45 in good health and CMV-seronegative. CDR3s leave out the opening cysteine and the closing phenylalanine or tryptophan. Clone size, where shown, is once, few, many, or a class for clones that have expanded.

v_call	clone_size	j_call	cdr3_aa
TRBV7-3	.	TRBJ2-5	ASSGKASGQETQY
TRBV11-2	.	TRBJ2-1	ASSLGSGNQEQF
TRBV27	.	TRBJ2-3	ASSTQGRGTDTQY
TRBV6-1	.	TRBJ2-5	ASSTGTSGETQY
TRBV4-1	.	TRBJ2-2	ASSQPKQGIPGELF
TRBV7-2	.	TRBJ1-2	ASSFDTFNYGYT
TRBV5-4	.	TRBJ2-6	ASSFGTISSGANVLT
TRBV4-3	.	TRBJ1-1	ASSHRGSNTEAF
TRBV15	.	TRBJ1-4	ATSRDNSGNEKLF
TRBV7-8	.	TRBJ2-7	ASTRTASYEQY
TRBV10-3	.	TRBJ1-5	AISDTTGDQPQH
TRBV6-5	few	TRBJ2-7	ATSRGTYDDEQY
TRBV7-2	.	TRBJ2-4	ASSPGIDQGNIQY
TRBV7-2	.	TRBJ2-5	ASSLAPWRVEGTQY
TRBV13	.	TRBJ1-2	ASSYRAGDGSYT
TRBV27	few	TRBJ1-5	ASRPTGASNQPQH
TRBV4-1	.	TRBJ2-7	ASSQDHGTSGSYEQY
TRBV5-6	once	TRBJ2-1	ASSLDWSGTLYNEQF
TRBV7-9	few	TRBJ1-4	ASSYQTVHNEKLF
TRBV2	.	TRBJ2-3	ASRGPRASTDTQY
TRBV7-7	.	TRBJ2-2	ASSRTSGGNTGELF
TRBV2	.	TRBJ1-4	ASKESKSIEKLF
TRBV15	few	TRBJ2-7	ATSARTGGTYEQY
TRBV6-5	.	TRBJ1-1	ASSTVNTEAF
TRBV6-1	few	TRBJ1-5	ASSEVSGQGSQPQH
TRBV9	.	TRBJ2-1	ASSVAGGNEQF
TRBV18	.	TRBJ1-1	ASSPRQVGDAEAF
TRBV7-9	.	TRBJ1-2	ASSFGGRNSNYGYT
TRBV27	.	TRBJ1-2	ASRTHLQGRSYGYT
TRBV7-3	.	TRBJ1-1	ASSLGPTGYTEAF
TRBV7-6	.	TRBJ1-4	ASSLTGSFEKLF
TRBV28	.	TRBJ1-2	ASSLNRGGGRGYT
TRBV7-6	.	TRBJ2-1	ASSSGGAGPYNEQF
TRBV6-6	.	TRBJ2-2	ASSYSKTATGELF
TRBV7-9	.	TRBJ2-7	SSSRDRVGEQY
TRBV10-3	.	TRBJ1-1	ARSRDLNTEAF
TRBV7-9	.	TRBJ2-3	ASSSNLADTQY
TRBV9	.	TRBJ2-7	ASSVAGGIGYEQY
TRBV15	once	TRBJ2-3	ATSRGGRRGATDTQY
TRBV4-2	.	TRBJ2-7	ASSQDAPGQGSEQY
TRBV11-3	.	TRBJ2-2	ASSLGPSSGELF
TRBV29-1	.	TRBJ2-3	SVEGGPPPDTQY
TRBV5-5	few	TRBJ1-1	ASSGPGQGAQAEAF
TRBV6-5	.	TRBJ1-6	ASSKSGTDYSPLH
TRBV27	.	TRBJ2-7	ASSLSIGEDTYEQY
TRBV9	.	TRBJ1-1	ASSPRQRNTEAF
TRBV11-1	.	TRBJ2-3	ASRPRGYPTDTQY
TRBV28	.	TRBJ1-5	ASCQPGSNQPQH
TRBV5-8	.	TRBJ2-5	ASSLSRTGSTGTQY
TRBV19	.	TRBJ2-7	ASSGTGTGGIEQY
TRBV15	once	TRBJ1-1	ATSRDERRAEAF
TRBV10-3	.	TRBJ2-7	AISGSGHAYEQY
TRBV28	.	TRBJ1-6	ASSLRTGGSHSPLH
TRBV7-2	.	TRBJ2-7	ASSLGLAVYEQY
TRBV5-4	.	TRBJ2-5	ASSPAGQFAQETQY
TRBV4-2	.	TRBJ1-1	ASSQPDREAF
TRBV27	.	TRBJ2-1	ASSWGWGGEQF
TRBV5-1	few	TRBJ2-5	ASSSLTGGETQY
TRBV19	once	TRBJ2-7	ASSIYWQGEQY